This record covers a single TCR beta chain. This clone has just a few counts. The antigen this receptor binds is unknown. Qualities for individual bases were not recorded, and no much larger clone is one base off. This specimen comes from a study of control samples from healthy donors and cancer patients (dated by TCRdb to between 2020 and 2021). To prepare the library, the immunoSEQ multiplex PCR assay was applied. TCRdb holds this immuneACCESS table with in-frame rearrangements only. Some clones are missing; in checked studies, unresolved V genes explain under half, and the rest has no known cause. For this sample the table gives 94,000 or so clones, of which about four fifths were detected only once. Together, the top ten hold about 38% of the sample. Here V drops 4 bases and J drops 7 bases, and the junction holds 7 bases not matched to any gene. CDR1 and CDR2 are read off the germline V gene as SGHRS and YFSETQ. The CDR3 starts with the cysteine, ends with the phenylalanine, and has 14 residues. This entry keeps only the CDR3 DNA: 42 bases, framed from base 1.

Sequencing was performed on PBMCs. This receptor was identified in a man in his sixties or seventies with lung cancer. The chain uses TRBV5-1 and TRBJ1-4; 7 middle bases align to TRBD1. The CDR3 reads CASSPGTGVEKLFF. In nucleotide form, the sequence is TGCGCCAGCAGCCCCGGCACAGGGGTTGAAAAACTGTTTTTT.